The entry that follows covers one TCR beta chain sequence. Its antigen is unknown. A second about 6 to 11 cycle PCR used barcoded and J-beta primers. TCRdb recomputed calls from the 5' RACE reads with MiXCR, one row per CDR3 protein. The profile shows 1 million or so distinct CDR3 sequences, roughly 24% of them singletons. These data come from a study of blood T cells in healthy people across ages. Study-level results: The unsorted PBMCs prevented any conclusive comparison of naive versus antigen-experienced cells.

These same records also appear under a second study, on T cells of mothers and their children. That investigation notes: Second-PCR primer M1S introduced sample barcodes and 2-4 random nucleotides. Detection of persistent microchimeric T cell clones did not occur.

Sequenced material: blood. The receptor's source is a girl aged 2-10 years in good health.

The CDR3 nucleotides are TGTGCCAGCAGTTACTCCCGGACTGAGGTGTACAATGAGCAGTTCTTC. This codes for CASSYSRTEVYNEQFF. The V call is TRBV6-5, the J call TRBJ2-1; possibly TRBD2 for D (5 bases). Germline loops: CDR1 MNHEY, CDR2 SVGAGI. Trimming took off 0 bases at V and 4 bases at J, with 13 bases between the two ends. The CDR3 totals 16 residues.